One and the same sample provided the 3 T cell receptor beta chains below, sequenced in a study of control samples from healthy donors and cancer patients. TCRdb keeps only in-frame clones here, not all; method: immunoSEQ multiplex PCR. The sample lists some 120,000 clones, approximately 90% occurring once. The sequencing sample was made of blood. The receptors were sampled from a man aged 25 to 40 in good health.

This sequence joins TRBV5-1 and TRBJ2-1; 7 bases are a match to TRBD1. Trimming at V came to 0 bases and at J to 3 bases, leaving 0 bases not matched to a gene. Germline V gene data show CDR1 as SGHRS and CDR2 as YFSETQ. This CDR3 contains 14 residues. The CDR3 nucleotides are TGCGCCAGCAGCTTGGGGGACAGCTACAATGAGCAGTTCTTC. It is translated as CASSLGDSYNEQFF. Variable domain in full (rest from reference TRBV5-1 and TRBJ2-1): KAGVTQTPRYLIKTRGQQVTLSCSPISGHRSVSWYQQTPGQGLQFLFEYFSETQRNKGNFPGRFSGRQFSNSRSEMNVSTLELGDSALYLCASSLGDSYNEQFFGPGTRLTVL.

V usage is TRBV3-1 (or the pseudogene TRBV3-2) and J usage is TRBJ2-2, with D hard to call. Germline CDR1 LGHDT, CDR2 YNNKEL (reference sequence). Between the trimmed V and J ends, which lost 4 bases and 2 bases, there was a span of 11 bases. CDR3 length: 15 amino acids. The CDR3 nucleotides read TGTGCCAGCAGCCCCCCCAGGAAAAACACCGGGGAGCTGTTTTTT. It yields the protein CASSPPRKNTGELFF.

The chain is built from TRBV5-1 and TRBJ2-1; TRBD2 is a possible D gene (5 bases). Germline CDR1 is SGHRS and CDR2 is YFSETQ. There are 15 residues in the CDR3. V gave up 1 base and J gave up 0 bases, with 8 bases separating them. The CDR3 sequence is CASSLPGSSYNEQFF. The CDR3 DNA follows: TGCGCCAGCAGCTTGCCGGGGAGCTCCTACAATGAGCAGTTCTTC.